This T cell receptor beta chain emerged from a study of blood T cell repertoires in COVID-19. Whole-study context: The analysed material was cDNA or gDNA that came from T cells, B-cell-depleted T cells, or PBMCs.

Per the authors' pipeline: Counts of nucleated cells, estimated from reference gene primer amplification, were obtained. TCRdb's copy holds only in-frame clones and misses some; the assay was immunoSEQ multiplex PCR. V and J calls and clone size are given by that table; D and trimming were obtained from the DNA. The data contain 200,000 to 300,000 clones, approximately 85% of them singletons. Looked up from germline, CDR1 is MNHEY and CDR2 is SVGEGT. The CDR3 is made up of 14 amino acids. V dropped 2 bases and J dropped 3 bases, with 10 bases sitting between them. The chain recombines TRBV6-2 or TRBV6-3 with TRBJ1-1; no clear D gene. The sample taken for sequencing was PBMCs or T cells enriched from blood (not recorded which). The sequence was collected from a woman between 50 and 59 years old with acute COVID-19. The CDR3 protein is CASSYRGRDTEAFF. The CDR3 nucleotides are TGTGCCAGCAGTTACCGCGGGAGGGACACTGAAGCTTTCTTT.